The T cell receptor beta chain described here comes from a study of blood T cell repertoires in COVID-19. Study information: The origin of the acute and convalescent COVID-19 samples was the United States, Italy and Spain. Sources were T cells, B-cell-depleted T cells, or PBMCs; the material itself was cDNA or gDNA.

As processed by the authors: Amplified reference gene primers provided the basis for estimating nucleated cell counts. The protocol was immunoSEQ multiplex PCR, while the TCRdb copy is restricted to in-frame clones and leaves out a portion. Clone size and V and J calls were adopted from that table, with D and trimming inferred from the DNA. Here the sample spans about 50,000 clones, around 79% being singletons. Germline CDR1 reads SGHNT; CDR2 reads YYREEE (reference sequence). V was pared by 4 bases and J by 5 bases, with 12 bases of the junction left unmatched. The CDR3 consists of 16 residues. The gene calls are TRBV5-4 and TRBJ2-3, with 8 bases lining up with TRBD2. The sample comprised peripheral blood. The clonotype comes from a man in his 70s with active or convalescent COVID-19. CDR3 nucleotide sequence: TGTGCCAGCAGCCCCTATGATAGCGGGGTCGGAGATACGCAGTATTTT. Encoded protein: CASSPYDSGVGDTQYF.